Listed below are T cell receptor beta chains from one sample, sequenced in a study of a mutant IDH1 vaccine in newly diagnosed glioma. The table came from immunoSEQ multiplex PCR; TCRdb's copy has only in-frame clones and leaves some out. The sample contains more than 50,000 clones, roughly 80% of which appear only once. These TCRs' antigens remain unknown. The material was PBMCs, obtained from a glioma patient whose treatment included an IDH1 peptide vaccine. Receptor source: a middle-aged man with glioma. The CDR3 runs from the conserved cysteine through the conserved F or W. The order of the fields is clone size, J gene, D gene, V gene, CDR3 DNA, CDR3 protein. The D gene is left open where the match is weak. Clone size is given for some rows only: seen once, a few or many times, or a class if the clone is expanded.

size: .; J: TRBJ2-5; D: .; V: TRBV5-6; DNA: TGTGCCAGCAGCTTGAGAGAGACCCAGTACTTC; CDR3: CASSLRETQYF
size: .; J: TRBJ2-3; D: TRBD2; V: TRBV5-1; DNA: TGCGCCAGCAGCTCGACTAGCGGGGGGGGAGATACGCAGTATTTT; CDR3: CASSSTSGGGDTQYF
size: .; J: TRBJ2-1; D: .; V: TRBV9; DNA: TGTGCCAGCAGCGTCGTCCCAAGTAGCTCCTACAATGAGCAGTTCTTC; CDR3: CASSVVPSSSYNEQFF
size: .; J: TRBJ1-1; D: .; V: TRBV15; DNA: TGTGCCACCAGCAGAGAGTGGGGGATGAACACTGAAGCTTTCTTT; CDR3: CATSREWGMNTEAFF
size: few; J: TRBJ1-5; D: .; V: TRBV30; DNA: TGTGCCTGGAGTCCCAGCAATCAGCCCCAGCATTTT; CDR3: CAWSPSNQPQHF
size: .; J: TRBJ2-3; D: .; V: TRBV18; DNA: TGTGCCAGCTCACCCCGACAGGAAAGCTATACGCAGTATTTT; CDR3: CASSPRQESYTQYF
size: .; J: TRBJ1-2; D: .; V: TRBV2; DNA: TGTGCCAGCAGTCAAGGTTTTGGCTACACCTTC; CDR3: CASSQGFGYTF
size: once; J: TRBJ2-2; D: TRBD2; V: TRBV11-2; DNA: TGTGCCAGCAGCTTTCGGACTAGCACCGGGGAGCTGTTTTTT; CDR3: CASSFRTSTGELFF
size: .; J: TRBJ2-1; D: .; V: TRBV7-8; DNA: TGTGCCAGCAGCCAGATGAGTGTGAATGAGCAGTTCTTC; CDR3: CASSQMSVNEQFF
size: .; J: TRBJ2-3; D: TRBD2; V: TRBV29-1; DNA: TGCAGCGTTGATACTAGCGGGAGGTTTGCAGATACGCAGTATTTT; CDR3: CSVDTSGRFADTQYF
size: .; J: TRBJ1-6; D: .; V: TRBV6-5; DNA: TGTGCCAGCAGTCGGACAGTCGAGGGTTCACCCCTCCACTTT; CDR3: CASSRTVEGSPLHF
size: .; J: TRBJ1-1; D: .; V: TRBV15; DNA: TGTGCCACCAGCAGAAATACAGGGAACACTGAAGCTTTCTTT; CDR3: CATSRNTGNTEAFF
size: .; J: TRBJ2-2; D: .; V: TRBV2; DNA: TGTGCCAGCACAAAGACGGCAGGGAGTAACACCGGGGAGCTGTTTTTT; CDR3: CASTKTAGSNTGELFF
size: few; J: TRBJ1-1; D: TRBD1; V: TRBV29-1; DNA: TGCAGCGTTGAACCCTTGACAGGGTACACTGAAGCTTTCTTT; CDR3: CSVEPLTGYTEAFF
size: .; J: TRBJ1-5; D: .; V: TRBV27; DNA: TGTGCCAGCAGTTTCGGGAGGCTGAATCAGCCCCAGCATTTT; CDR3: CASSFGRLNQPQHF
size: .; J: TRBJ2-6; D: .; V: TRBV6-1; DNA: TGTGCCAGCAGTGAAGCGCTGGCAGGGAGGACTGGGGCCAACGTCCTGACTTTC; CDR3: CASSEALAGRTGANVLTF
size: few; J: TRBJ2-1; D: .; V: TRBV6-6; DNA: TGTGCCAGCAGTTACGAGTTCAGCTCCTACAATGAGCAGTTCTTC; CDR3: CASSYEFSSYNEQFF
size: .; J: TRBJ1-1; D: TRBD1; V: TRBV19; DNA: TGTGCCAGCGCACCGGGACAGGGTCTCGGTGAAGCTTTCTTT; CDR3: CASAPGQGLGEAFF
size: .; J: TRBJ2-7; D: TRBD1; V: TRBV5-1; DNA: TGCGCCAGCAGCTGGCGACAGGGGGCGGGGGAGCAGTACTTC; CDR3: CASSWRQGAGEQYF
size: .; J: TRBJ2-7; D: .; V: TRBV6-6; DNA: TGTGCCAGCAGTCCGGGCCCAGAATTTCACGAGCAGTACTTC; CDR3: CASSPGPEFHEQYF
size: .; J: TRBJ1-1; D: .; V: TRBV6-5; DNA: TGTGCCAGCAGTAACGGAGGGGCCGGGGGCACTGAAGCTTTCTTT; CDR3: CASSNGGAGGTEAFF
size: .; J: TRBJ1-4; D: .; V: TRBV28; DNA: TGTGCCAGCAGTTTTGAGCAGATTGGCGAAAAACTGTTTTTT; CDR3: CASSFEQIGEKLFF
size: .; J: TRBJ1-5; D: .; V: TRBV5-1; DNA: TGCGCCAGCAGCTTGGCAGGGCGGTCCCCCCAGCATTTT; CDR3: CASSLAGRSPQHF
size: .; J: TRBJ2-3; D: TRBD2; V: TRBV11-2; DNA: TGTGCCAGCAGCCGCCTACTAGCGGGCGCCGGGCGTACGCAGTATTTT; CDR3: CASSRLLAGAGRTQYF
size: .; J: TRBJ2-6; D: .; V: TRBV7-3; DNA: TGTGCCAGCAGCTTACGTTCCAGCCTTATATCAATCTCTGGGGCCAACGTCCTGACTTTC; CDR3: CASSLRSSLISISGANVLTF
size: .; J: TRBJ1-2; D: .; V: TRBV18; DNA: TGTGCCAGCTCACCAGTCCGTGATAACTATGGCTACACCTTC; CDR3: CASSPVRDNYGYTF
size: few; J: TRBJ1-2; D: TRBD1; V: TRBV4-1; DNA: TGCGCCAGCAGCCAAGCAAAAGGCAGGGGGAGCTATGGCTACACCTTC; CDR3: CASSQAKGRGSYGYTF
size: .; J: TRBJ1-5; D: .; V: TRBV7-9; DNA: TGTGCCAGCAGCTTAGCGCTGGGTCAGCCCCAGCATTTT; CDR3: CASSLALGQPQHF